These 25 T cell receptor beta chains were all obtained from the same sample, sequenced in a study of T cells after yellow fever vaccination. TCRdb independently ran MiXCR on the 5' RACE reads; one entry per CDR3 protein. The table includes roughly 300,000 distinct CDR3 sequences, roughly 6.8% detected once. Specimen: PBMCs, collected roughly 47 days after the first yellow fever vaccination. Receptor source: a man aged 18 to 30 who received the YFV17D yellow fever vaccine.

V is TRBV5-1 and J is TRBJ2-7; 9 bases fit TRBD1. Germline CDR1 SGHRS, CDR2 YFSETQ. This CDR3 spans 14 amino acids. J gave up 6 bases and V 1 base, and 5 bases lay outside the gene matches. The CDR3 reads CASSLRDRDFEQYF. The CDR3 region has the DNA TGCGCCAGCAGCTTGAGGGACAGGGACTTCGAGCAGTACTTC. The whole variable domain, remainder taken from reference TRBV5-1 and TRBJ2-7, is KAGVTQTPRYLIKTRGQQVTLSCSPISGHRSVSWYQQTPGQGLQFLFEYFSETQRNKGNFPGRFSGRQFSNSRSEMNVSTLELGDSALYLCASSLRDRDFEQYFGPGTRLTVT.

In DNA, the CDR3 is TGTGCCAGCAGCCCCGCCTCTAGCGGGGGGCAGAAGACCCAGTACTTC. Translating gives CASSPASSGGQKTQYF. V usage is TRBV7-2 and J usage is TRBJ2-5; 11 nucleotides align to TRBD2. The V and J ends lost 5 bases and 6 bases, in that order; junction bases with no gene match: 11. Germline V CDR1 and CDR2: SGHTA, FQGNSA. This CDR3 contains 16 residues.

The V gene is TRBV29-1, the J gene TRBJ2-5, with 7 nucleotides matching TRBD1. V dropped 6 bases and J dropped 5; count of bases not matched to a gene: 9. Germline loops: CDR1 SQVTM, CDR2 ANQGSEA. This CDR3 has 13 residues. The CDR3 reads CSVPKGGLETQYF. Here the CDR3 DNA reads TGCAGCGTCCCTAAAGGGGGCTTGGAGACCCAGTACTTC. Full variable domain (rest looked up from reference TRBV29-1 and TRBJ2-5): SAVISQKPSRDICQRGTSLTIQCQVDSQVTMMFWYRQQPGQSLTLIATANQGSEATYESGFVIDKFPISRPNLTFSTLTVSNMSPEDSSIYLCSVPKGGLETQYFGPGTRLLVL.

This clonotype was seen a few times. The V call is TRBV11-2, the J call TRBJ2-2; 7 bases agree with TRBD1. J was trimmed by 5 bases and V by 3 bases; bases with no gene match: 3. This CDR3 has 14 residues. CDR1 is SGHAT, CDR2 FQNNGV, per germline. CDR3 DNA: TGTGCCAGCAGCTTTACAGGGGAGACCGGGGAGCTGTTTTTT. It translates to CASSFTGETGELFF. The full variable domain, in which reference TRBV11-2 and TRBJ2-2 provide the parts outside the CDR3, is EAGVAQSPRYKIIEKRQSVAFWCNPISGHATLYWYQQILGQGPKLLIQFQNNGVVDDSQLPKDRFSAERLKGVDSTLKIQPAKLEDSAVYLCASSFTGETGELFFGEGSRLTVL.

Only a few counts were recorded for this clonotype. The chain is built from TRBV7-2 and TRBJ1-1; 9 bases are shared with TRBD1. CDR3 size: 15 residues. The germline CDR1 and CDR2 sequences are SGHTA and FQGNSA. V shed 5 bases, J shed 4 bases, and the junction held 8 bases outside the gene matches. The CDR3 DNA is TGTGCCAGCAGCAAACAGGGGGCTGAGGGCACTGAAGCTTTCTTT. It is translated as CASSKQGAEGTEAFF.

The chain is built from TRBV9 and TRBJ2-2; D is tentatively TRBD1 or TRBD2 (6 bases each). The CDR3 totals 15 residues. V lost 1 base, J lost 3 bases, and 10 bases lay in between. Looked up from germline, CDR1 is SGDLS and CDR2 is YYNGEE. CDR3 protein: CASSVFGGDTGELFF. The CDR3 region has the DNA TGTGCCAGCAGCGTATTCGGGGGCGACACCGGGGAGCTGTTTTTT.

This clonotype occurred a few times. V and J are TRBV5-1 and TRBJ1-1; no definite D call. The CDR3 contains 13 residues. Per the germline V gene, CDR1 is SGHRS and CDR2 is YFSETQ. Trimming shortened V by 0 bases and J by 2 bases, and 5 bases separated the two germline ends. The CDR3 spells CASSLEDNTEAFF. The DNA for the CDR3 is TGCGCCAGCAGCTTGGAAGATAACACTGAAGCTTTCTTT. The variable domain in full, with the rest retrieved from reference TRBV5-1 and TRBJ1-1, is KAGVTQTPRYLIKTRGQQVTLSCSPISGHRSVSWYQQTPGQGLQFLFEYFSETQRNKGNFPGRFSGRQFSNSRSEMNVSTLELGDSALYLCASSLEDNTEAFFGQGTRLTVV.

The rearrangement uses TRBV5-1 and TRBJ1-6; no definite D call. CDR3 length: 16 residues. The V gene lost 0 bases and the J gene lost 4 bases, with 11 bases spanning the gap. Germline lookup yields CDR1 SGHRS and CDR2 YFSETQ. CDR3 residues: CASSLAPGRYNSPLHF. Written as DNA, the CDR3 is TGCGCCAGCAGCTTGGCCCCAGGACGATATAATTCACCCCTCCACTTT.

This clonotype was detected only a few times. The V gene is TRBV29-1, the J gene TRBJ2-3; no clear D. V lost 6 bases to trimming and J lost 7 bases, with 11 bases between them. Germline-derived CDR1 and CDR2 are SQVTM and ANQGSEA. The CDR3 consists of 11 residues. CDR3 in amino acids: CSVDLGNTQYF. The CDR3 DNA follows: TGCAGCGTGGATTTGGGAAATACGCAGTATTTT.

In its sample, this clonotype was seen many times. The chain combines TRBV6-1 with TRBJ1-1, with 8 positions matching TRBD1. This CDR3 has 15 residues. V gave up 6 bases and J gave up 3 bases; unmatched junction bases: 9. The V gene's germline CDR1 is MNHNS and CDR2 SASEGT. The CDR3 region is CASSWRTGGHTEAFF. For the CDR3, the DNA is TGTGCCAGCAGCTGGCGAACAGGGGGGCACACTGAAGCTTTCTTT.

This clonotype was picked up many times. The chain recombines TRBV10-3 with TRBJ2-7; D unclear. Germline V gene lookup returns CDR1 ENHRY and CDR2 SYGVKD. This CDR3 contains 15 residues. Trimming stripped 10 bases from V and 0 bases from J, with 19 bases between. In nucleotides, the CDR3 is TGTGCCAGCTCGCTCGGACCCAGGAGCTCCTACGAGCAGTACGTC. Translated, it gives CASSLGPRSSYEQYV.

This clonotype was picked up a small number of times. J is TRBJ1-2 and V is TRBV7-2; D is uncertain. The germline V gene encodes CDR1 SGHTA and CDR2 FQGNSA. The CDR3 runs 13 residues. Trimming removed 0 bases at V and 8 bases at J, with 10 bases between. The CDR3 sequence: CASSLAPTWGYTF. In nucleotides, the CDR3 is TGTGCCAGCAGCTTAGCTCCCACTTGGGGCTACACCTTC.

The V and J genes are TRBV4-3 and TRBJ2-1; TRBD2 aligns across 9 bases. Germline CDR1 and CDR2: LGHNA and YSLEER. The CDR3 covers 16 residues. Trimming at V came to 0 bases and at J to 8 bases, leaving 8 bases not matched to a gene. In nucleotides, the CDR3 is TGCGCCAGCAGCCAAGATTCGCGGGGGGGCGGAGATGAGCAGTTCTTC. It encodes CASSQDSRGGGDEQFF.

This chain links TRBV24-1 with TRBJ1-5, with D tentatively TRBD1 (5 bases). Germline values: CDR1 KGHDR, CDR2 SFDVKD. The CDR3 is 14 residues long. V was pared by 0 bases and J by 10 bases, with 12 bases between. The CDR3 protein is CATSDLRDPSPQHF. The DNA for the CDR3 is TGTGCCACCAGTGATTTGAGGGACCCGTCACCCCAGCATTTT.

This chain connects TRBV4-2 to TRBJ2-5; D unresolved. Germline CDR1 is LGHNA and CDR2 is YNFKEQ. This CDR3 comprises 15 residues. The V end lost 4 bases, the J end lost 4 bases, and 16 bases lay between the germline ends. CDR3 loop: CASSPSMGSTETQYF. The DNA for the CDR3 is TGTGCCAGCAGCCCCTCGATGGGGTCTACAGAGACCCAGTACTTC.

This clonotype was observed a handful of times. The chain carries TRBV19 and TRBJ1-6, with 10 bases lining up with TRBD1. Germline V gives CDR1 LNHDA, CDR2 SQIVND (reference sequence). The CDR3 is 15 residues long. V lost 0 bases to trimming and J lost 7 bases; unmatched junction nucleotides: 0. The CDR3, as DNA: TGTGCCAGTAGTATAGAGGGACAGGGGAATTCACCCCTCCACTTT. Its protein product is CASSIEGQGNSPLHF.

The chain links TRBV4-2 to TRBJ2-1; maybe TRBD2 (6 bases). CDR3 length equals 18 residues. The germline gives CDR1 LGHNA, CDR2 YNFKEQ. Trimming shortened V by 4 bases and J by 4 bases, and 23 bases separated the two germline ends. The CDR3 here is CASSPLKGGAGKYNEQFF. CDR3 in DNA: TGTGCCAGCAGCCCCCTAAAGGGAGGAGCCGGCAAATACAATGAGCAGTTCTTC.

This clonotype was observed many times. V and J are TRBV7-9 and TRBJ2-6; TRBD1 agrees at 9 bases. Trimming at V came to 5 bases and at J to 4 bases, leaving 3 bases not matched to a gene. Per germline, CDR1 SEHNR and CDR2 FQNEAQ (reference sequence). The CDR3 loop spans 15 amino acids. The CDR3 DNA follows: TGTGCCAGCAGCCCACAGGGGGCCGGGGCCAACGTCCTGACTTTC. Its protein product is CASSPQGAGANVLTF.

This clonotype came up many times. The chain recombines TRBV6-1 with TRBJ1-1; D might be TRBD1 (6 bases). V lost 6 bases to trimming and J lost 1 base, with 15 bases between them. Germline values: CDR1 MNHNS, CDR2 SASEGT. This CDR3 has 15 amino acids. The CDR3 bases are TGTGCCAGCAGCCGACAGGCGTCGGGGAACACTGAAGCTTTCTTT. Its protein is CASSRQASGNTEAFF.

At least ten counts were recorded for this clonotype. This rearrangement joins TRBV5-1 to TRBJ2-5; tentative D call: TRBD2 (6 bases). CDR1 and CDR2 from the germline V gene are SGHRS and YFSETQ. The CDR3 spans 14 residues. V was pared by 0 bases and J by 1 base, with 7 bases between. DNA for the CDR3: TGCGCCAGCAGCTTGGGGGGGGTCCAAGAGACCCAGTACTTC. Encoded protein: CASSLGGVQETQYF.

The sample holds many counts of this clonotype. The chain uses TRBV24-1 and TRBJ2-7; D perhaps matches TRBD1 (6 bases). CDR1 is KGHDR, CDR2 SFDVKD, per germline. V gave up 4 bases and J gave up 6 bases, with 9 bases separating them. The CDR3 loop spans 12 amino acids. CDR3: CATSDLRGEQYF. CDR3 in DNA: TGTGCCACCAGTGACCTCAGGGGCGAGCAGTACTTC.

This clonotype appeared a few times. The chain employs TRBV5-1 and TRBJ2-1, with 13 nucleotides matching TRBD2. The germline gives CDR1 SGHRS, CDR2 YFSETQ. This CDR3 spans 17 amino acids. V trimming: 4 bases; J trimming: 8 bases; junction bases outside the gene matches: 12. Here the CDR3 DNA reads TGCGCCAGCAGCCCTATCCGGACTAGCGGGGGTTGGGATGAGCAGTTCTTC. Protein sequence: CASSPIRTSGGWDEQFF. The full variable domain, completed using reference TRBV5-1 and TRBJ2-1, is KAGVTQTPRYLIKTRGQQVTLSCSPISGHRSVSWYQQTPGQGLQFLFEYFSETQRNKGNFPGRFSGRQFSNSRSEMNVSTLELGDSALYLCASSPIRTSGGWDEQFFGPGTRLTVL.

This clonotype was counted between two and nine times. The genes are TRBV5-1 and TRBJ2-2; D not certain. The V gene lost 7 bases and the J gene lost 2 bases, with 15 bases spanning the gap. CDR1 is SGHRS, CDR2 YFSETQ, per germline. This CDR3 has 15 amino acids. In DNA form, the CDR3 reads TGCGCCAGCGTCGCAGGAACCAGCAACACCGGGGAGCTGTTTTTT. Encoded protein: CASVAGTSNTGELFF.

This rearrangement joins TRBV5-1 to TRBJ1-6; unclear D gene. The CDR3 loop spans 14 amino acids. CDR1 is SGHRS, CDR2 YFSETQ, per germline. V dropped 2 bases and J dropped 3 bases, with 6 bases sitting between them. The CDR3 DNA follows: TGCGCCAGCAGCTTACGGAACTATAATTCACCCCTCCACTTT. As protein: CASSLRNYNSPLHF. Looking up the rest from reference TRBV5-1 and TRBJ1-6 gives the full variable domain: KAGVTQTPRYLIKTRGQQVTLSCSPISGHRSVSWYQQTPGQGLQFLFEYFSETQRNKGNFPGRFSGRQFSNSRSEMNVSTLELGDSALYLCASSLRNYNSPLHFGNGTRLTVT.

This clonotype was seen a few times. CDR3 amino acids: CSARIPRDISYEQYF. The CDR3 DNA follows: TGCAGTGCTAGAATACCGCGGGACATCTCCTACGAGCAGTACTTC. The chain recombines TRBV20-1 with TRBJ2-7; the D call may be TRBD1 or TRBD2 (6 bases each). V was pared by 2 bases and J by 0 bases, with 14 bases between. Per germline, CDR1 DFQATT and CDR2 SNEGSKA (reference sequence). The CDR3 length is 15 residues.